The T cell receptor beta chain described here comes from a study of vaccination effects on CD4 cells after COVID-19. The CDR3 consists of 13 residues. The germline CDR1 and CDR2 sequences are SGHRS and YFSETQ. Trimming shortened V by 0 bases and J by 19 bases, and 17 bases separated the two germline ends. About this clone itself: No antigen is known for it.

Antigen-specific CD4+ T cell clonotypes were called by their expansion after viral peptide-pool culture in ViraFEST. A 10-day culture period preceded the isolation of CD4+ T cells. No vaccinee had earlier SARS-CoV-2 infection, and nucleocapsid antibodies were negative. Some clones are missing from TCRdb's copy, which holds only in-frame ones; the method was immunoSEQ multiplex PCR. This table has approximately 22,000 clones, about 75% appearing once. The sequence was collected from a human donor who received a COVID-19 vaccine. V usage is TRBV5-1 and J usage is TRBJ1-6, with D possibly TRBD1 on 6 matching bases. The starting material was CD4+ T cells from PBMCs cultured with HCoV-NL63 spike peptides, obtained before COVID-19 vaccination. CDR3: CASSLDSADRVHF. In DNA, the CDR3 is TGCGCCAGCAGCTTGGACTCAGCGGACAGAGTTCACTTT.